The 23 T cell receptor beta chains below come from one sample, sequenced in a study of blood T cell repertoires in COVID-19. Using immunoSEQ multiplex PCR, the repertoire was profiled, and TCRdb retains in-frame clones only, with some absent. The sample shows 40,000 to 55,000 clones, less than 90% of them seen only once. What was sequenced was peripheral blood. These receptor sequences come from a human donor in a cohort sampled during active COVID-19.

The CDR3 here is CASTTVGGVSGANVLTF. The CDR3 coding sequence is TGTGCCAGTACCACGGTAGGGGGAGTAAGTGGGGCCAACGTCCTGACTTTC. This chain uses TRBV19 with TRBJ2-6, with a tentative D call TRBD1 (6 bases). The V gene lost 7 bases and the J gene lost 3 bases, with 19 bases spanning the gap. The CDR3 sequence is 17 residues long. Germline values: CDR1 LNHDA, CDR2 SQIVND (reference sequence).

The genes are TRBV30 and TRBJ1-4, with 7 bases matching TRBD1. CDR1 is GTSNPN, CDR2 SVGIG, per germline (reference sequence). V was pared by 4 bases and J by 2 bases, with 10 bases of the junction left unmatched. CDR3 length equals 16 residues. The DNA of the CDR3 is TGTGCCTGGACCTCACAGGGGTACTTGACTAATGAAAAACTGTTTTTT. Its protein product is CAWTSQGYLTNEKLFF.

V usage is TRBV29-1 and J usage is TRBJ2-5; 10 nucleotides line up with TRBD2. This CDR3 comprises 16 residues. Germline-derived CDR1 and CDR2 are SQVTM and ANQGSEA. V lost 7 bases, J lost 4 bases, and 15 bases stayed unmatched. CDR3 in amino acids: CSGVGAGGPGAETQYF. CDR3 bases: TGCAGCGGGGTCGGAGCGGGAGGGCCGGGGGCAGAGACCCAGTACTTC. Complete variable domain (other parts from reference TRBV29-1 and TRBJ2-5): SAVISQKPSRDICQRGTSLTIQCQVDSQVTMMFWYRQQPGQSLTLIATANQGSEATYESGFVIDKFPISRPNLTFSTLTVSNMSPEDSSIYLCSGVGAGGPGAETQYFGPGTRLLVL.

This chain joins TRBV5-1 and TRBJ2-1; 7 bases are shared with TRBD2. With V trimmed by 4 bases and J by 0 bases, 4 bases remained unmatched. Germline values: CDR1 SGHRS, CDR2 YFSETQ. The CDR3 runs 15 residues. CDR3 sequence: CASSGSSGSYNEQFF. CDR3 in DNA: TGCGCCAGCAGCGGTTCTAGCGGCTCCTACAATGAGCAGTTCTTC.

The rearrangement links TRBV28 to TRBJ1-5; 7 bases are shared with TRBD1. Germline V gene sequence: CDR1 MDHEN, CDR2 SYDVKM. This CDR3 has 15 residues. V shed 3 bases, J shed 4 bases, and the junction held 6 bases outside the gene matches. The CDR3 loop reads CASSLQQGLNQPQHF. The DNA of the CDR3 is TGTGCCAGCAGTTTGCAACAGGGGTTAAATCAGCCCCAGCATTTT.

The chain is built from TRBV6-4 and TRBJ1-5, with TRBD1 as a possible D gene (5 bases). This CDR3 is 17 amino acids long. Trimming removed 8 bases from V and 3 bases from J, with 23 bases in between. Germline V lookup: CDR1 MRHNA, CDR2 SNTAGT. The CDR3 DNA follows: TGTGCCAGCCCGGTGGGGGAGGGCGGTGATATCAATCAGCCCCAGCATTTT. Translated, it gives CASPVGEGGDINQPQHF.

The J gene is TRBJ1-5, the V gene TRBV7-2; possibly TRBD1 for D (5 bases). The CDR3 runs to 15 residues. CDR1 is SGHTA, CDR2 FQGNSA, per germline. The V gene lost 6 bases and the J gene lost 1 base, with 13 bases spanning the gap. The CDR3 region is CASRPGRLSNQPQHF. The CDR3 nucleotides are TGTGCCAGCAGACCAGGGCGTCTGAGCAATCAGCCCCAGCATTTT.

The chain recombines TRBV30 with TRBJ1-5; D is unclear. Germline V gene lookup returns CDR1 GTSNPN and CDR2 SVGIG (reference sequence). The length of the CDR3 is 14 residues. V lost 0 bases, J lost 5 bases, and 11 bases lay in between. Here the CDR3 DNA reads TGTGCCTGGAGTGTAACGGGGTTGGATCAGCCCCAGCATTTT. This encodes CAWSVTGLDQPQHF. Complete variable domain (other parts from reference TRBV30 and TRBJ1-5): SQTIHQWPATLVQPVGSPLSLECTVEGTSNPNLYWYRQAAGRGLQLLFYSVGIGQISSEVPQNLSASRPQDRQFILSSKKLLLSDSGFYLCAWSVTGLDQPQHFGDGTRLSIL.

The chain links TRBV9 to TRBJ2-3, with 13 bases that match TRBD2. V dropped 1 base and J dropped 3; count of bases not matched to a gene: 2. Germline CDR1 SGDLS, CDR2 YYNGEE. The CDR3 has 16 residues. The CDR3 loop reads CASSVRLAGGTDTQYF. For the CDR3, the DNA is TGTGCCAGCAGCGTACGACTAGCGGGAGGAACAGATACGCAGTATTTT.

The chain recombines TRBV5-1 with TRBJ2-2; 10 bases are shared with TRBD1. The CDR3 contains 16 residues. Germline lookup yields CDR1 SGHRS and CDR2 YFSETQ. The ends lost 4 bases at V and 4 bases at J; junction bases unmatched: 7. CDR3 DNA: TGCGCCAGCAGCCCGTGGACAGGGGGAGGCACCGGGGAGCTGTTTTTT. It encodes CASSPWTGGGTGELFF.

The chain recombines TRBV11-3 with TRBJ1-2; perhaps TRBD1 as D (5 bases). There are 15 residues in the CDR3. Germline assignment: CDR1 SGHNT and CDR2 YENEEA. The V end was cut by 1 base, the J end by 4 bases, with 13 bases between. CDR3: CASSLGGGFGYGYTF. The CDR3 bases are TGTGCCAGCAGCTTAGGCGGGGGGTTCGGCTATGGCTACACCTTC.

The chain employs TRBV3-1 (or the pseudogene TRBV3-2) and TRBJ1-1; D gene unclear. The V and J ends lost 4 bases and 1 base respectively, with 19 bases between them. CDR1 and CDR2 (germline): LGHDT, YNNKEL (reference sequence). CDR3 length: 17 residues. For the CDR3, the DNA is TGTGCCAGCAGCCGCGGGTCCTCTCGGCGGGGGAACACTGAAGCTTTCTTT. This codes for CASSRGSSRRGNTEAFF.

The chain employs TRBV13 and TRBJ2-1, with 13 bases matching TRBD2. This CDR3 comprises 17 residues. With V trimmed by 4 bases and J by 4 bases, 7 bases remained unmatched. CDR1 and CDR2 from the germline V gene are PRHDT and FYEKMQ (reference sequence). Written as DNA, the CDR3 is TGTGCCAGCAGCTCCAGACTAGCGGGGGGAGGTTACAATGAGCAGTTCTTC. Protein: CASSSRLAGGGYNEQFF.

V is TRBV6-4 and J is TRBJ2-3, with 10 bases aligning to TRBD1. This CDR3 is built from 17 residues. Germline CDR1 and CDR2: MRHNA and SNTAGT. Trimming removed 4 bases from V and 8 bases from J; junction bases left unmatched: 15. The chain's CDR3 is CASSVSGTGAVQGTQYF. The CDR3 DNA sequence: TGTGCCAGCAGTGTCTCGGGGACAGGGGCCGTACAGGGTACGCAGTATTTT.

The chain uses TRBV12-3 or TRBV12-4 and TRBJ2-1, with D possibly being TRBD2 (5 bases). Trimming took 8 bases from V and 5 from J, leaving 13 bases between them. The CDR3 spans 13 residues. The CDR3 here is CASRGLNHNEQFF. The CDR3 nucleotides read TGTGCCAGCCGCGGACTGAACCACAATGAGCAGTTCTTC.

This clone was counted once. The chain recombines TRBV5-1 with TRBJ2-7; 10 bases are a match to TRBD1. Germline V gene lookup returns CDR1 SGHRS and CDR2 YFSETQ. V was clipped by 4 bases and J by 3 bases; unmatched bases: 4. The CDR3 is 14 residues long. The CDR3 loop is CASSAGTGDYEQYF. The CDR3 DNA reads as TGCGCCAGCAGCGCCGGGACAGGGGACTACGAGCAGTACTTC.

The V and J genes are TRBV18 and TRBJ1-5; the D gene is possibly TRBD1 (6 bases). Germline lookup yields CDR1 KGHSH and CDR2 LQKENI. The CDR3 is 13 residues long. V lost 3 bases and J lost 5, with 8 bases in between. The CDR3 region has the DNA TGTGCCAGCTCACCTGCAGGGGATCAGCCCCAGCATTTT. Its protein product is CASSPAGDQPQHF. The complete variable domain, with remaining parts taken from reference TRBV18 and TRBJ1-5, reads NAGVMQNPRHLVRRRGQEARLRCSPMKGHSHVYWYRQLPEEGLKFMVYLQKENIIDESGMPKERFSAEFPKEGPSILRIQQVVRGDSAAYFCASSPAGDQPQHFGDGTRLSIL.

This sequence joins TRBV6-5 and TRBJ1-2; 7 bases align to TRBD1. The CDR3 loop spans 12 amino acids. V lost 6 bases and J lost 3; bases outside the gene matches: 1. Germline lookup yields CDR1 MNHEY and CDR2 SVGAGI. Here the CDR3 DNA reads TGTGCCAGCAGAGGACAGGACTATGGCTACACCTTC. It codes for CASRGQDYGYTF.

The CDR3 here is CASSPVGGSNYGYTF. CDR3 nucleotides: TGTGCCAGCAGCCCCGTAGGGGGATCTAACTATGGCTACACCTTC. The chain couples TRBV3-1 (or the pseudogene TRBV3-2) to TRBJ1-2, with D tentatively TRBD1 (6 bases). CDR1 LGHDT and CDR2 YNNKEL come from the germline V gene (reference sequence). This CDR3 is 15 amino acids long. Trimming cost V 4 bases and J 0 bases, with 12 bases left between them.

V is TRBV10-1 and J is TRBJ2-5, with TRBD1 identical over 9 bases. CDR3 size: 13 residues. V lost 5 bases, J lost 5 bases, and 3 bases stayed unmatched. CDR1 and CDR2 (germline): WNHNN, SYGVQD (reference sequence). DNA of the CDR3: TGCGCCAGCAGTCGGGACAGGGTGGAGACCCAGTACTTC. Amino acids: CASSRDRVETQYF.

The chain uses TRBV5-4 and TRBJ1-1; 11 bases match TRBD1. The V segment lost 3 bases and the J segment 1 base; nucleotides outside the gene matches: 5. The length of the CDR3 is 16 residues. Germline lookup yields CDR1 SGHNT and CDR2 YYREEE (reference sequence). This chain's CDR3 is CASSYGTGGGNTEAFF. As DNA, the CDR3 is TGTGCCAGCAGCTATGGGACAGGGGGTGGGAACACTGAAGCTTTCTTT.

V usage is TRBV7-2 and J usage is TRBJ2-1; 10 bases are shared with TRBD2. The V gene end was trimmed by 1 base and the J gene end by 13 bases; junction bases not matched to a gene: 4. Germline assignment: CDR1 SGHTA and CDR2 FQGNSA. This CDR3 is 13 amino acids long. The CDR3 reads CASSLGTSGRQFF. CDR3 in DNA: TGTGCCAGCAGCTTAGGGACTAGCGGACGACAGTTCTTC.

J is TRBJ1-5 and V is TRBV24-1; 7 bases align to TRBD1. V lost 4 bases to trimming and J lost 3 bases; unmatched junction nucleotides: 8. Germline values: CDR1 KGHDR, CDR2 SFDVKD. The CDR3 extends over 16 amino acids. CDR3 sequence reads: CATSESPGQPNQPQHF. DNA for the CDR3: TGTGCCACCAGTGAGTCGCCGGGACAGCCCAATCAGCCCCAGCATTTT.